Below, one T cell receptor beta chain is given with its context. What it binds is unknown. The study reverse transcribed the entire isolated RNA, so it sequenced expressed TCRB transcripts. The data were produced by immunoSEQ multiplex PCR, yet TCRdb's version contains in-frame clones alone and is incomplete. Of 600,000 to 650,000 clones in the sample, roughly a sixth were seen once. The record originates from a study of beta chain features in type 1 diabetes. In the study overall: Patients and healthy donors were similar in age, gender and cell yields.

Study-level findings and limits: VDJ junctions from type 1 diabetes patients carried fewer insertions and larger deletions.

Germline V lookup: CDR1 SGHRS, CDR2 YFSETQ. The V gene end was trimmed by 4 bases and the J gene end by 6 bases; junction bases not matched to a gene: 6. The CDR3 has 14 residues. Sample: naive CD4+ T cells from blood. The TCR sequence derives from a man aged 18 to 35 in good health. The genes are TRBV5-1 and TRBJ2-2; the match to TRBD1 covers 7 bases. CDR3 sequence: CASSQRQGAGELFF. The CDR3 coding sequence is TGCGCCAGCAGCCAAAGACAGGGTGCCGGGGAGCTGTTTTTT. Looking up the rest from reference TRBV5-1 and TRBJ2-2 gives the full variable domain: KAGVTQTPRYLIKTRGQQVTLSCSPISGHRSVSWYQQTPGQGLQFLFEYFSETQRNKGNFPGRFSGRQFSNSRSEMNVSTLELGDSALYLCASSQRQGAGELFFGEGSRLTVL.